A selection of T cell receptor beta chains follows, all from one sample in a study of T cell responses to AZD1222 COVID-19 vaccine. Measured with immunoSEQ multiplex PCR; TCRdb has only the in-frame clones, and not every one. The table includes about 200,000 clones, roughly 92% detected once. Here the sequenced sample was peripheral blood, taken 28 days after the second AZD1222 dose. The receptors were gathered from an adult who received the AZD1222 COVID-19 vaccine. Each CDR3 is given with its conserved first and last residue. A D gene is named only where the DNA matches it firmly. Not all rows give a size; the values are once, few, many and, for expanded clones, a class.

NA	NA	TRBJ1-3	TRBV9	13	CASGGASGNTIYF	TGTGCCAGCGGGGGTGCTTCAGGAAACACCATATATTTT
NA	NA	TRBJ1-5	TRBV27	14	CASSLGQGWQPQHF	TGTGCCAGCAGTTTAGGGCAGGGATGGCAGCCCCAGCATTTT
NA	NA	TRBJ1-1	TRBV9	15	CASSSGTTRGREAFF	TGTGCCAGCAGCTCCGGGACAACCAGGGGACGTGAAGCTTTCTTT
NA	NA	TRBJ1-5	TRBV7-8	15	CASSLSNQGKQPQHF	TGTGCCAGCAGCTTATCCAACCAGGGGAAGCAGCCCCAGCATTTT
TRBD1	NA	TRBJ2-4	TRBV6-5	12	CASKTGINIQYF	TGTGCCAGCAAGACAGGGATAAACATTCAGTACTTC
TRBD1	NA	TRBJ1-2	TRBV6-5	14	CASSPDRGGGGYTF	TGTGCCAGCAGTCCGGACAGGGGAGGTGGGGGCTACACCTTC
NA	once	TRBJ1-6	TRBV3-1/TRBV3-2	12	CASSQGGQMNHF	TGTGCCAGCAGCCAAGGGGGCCAAATGAACCACTTT
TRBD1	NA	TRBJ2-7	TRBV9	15	CASSVDLGGLDEQYF	TGTGCCAGCAGCGTAGACTTAGGGGGCCTCGACGAGCAGTACTTC
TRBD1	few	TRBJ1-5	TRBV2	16	CASSELRGQSNQPQHF	TGTGCCAGCAGTGAACTTCGGGGACAGAGCAATCAGCCCCAGCATTTT
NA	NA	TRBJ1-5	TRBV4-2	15	CASSQNRDYNQPQHF	TGTGCCAGCAGCCAGAACCGGGACTACAATCAGCCCCAGCATTTT
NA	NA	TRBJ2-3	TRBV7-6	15	CASSPTGSRADTQYF	TGTGCCAGCAGCCCGACGGGGTCAAGGGCAGATACGCAGTATTTT
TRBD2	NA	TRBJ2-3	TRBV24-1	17	CATSGLAGGPSTDTQYF	TGTGCCACCAGTGGACTAGCGGGGGGGCCTAGCACAGATACGCAGTATTTT
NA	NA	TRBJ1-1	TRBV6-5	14	CASSPWGENTEAFF	TGTGCCAGCAGTCCCTGGGGGGAGAACACTGAAGCTTTCTTT
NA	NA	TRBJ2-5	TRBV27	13	CASKGGNVETQYF	TGTGCCAGCAAAGGGGGGAATGTAGAGACCCAGTACTTC
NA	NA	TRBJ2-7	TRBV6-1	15	CASSDFARSSYEQYF	TGTGCCAGCAGTGATTTCGCGAGGAGCTCCTACGAGCAGTACTTC
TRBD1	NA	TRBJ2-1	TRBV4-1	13	CASSRTGVGEQFF	TGCGCCAGCAGCCGGACAGGGGTGGGTGAGCAGTTCTTC
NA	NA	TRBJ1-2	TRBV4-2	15	CASSQEILQEYGYTF	TGTGCCAGCAGCCAAGAAATCTTACAGGAATATGGCTACACCTTC
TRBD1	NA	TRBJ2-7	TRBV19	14	CASSIGTGSYEQYF	TGTGCCAGTAGTATAGGGACAGGTTCCTACGAGCAGTACTTC
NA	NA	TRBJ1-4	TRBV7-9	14	CASSAAQEPGKLFF	TGTGCCAGCAGCGCCGCACAGGAGCCGGGAAAACTGTTTTTT
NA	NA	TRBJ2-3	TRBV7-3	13	CASSPRGTDTQYF	TGTGCCAGCAGCCCCCGGGGGACAGATACGCAGTATTTT
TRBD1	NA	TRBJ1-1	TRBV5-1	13	CASSWGTGDEAFF	TGCGCCAGCAGCTGGGGGACAGGGGATGAAGCTTTCTTT
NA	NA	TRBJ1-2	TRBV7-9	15	CASSLAGQGINGYTF	TGTGCCAGCAGCTTAGCAGGGCAGGGGATTAATGGCTACACCTTC
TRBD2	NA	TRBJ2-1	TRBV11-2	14	CASSPSGGYNEQFF	TGTGCCAGCAGTCCTAGCGGGGGGTACAATGAGCAGTTCTTC
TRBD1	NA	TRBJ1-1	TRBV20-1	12	CSASTGGTEAFF	TGCAGTGCTAGTACAGGGGGAACTGAAGCTTTCTTT
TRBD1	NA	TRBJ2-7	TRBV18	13	CASSGQVSYEQYF	TGTGCCAGCTCAGGACAGGTCTCCTACGAGCAGTACTTC
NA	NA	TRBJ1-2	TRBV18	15	CASSPDPDLSYGYTF	TGTGCCAGCTCACCGGACCCAGACCTGAGCTATGGCTACACCTTC
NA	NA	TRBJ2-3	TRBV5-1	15	CASSGGTPYTDTRYF	TGCGCCAGCAGCGGAGGGACACCATACACAGATACGCGGTATTTT
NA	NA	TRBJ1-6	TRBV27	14	CASSLINGNSPLHF	TGTGCCAGCAGTCTGATTAACGGGAATTCACCCCTCCACTTT
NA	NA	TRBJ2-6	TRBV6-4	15	CASKPDPGGANVLTF	TGTGCCAGCAAACCCGACCCTGGTGGGGCCAACGTCCTGACTTTC
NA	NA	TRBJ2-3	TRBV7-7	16	CASSFIHLVGTDTQYF	TGTGCCAGCAGCTTCATACATTTGGTGGGCACAGATACGCAGTATTTT
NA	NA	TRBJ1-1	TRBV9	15	CASSVPSSPGTEAFF	TGTGCCAGCAGCGTACCCTCATCTCCCGGCACTGAAGCTTTCTTT
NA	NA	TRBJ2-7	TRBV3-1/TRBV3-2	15	CASSQDRVRSYEQYF	TGTGCCAGCAGCCAAGACAGGGTACGTTCCTACGAGCAGTACTTC
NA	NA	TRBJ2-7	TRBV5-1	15	CASSLGIGQTDEQYF	TGCGCCAGCAGCTTGGGGATTGGACAGACGGACGAGCAGTACTTC
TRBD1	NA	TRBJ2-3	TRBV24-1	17	CATSDASGTGRRDTQYF	TGTGCCACCAGTGATGCCTCCGGGACAGGGAGAAGAGATACGCAGTATTTT
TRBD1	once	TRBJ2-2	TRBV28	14	CASRSGQGTGELFF	TGTGCCAGCAGGTCGGGACAGGGCACCGGGGAGCTGTTTTTT